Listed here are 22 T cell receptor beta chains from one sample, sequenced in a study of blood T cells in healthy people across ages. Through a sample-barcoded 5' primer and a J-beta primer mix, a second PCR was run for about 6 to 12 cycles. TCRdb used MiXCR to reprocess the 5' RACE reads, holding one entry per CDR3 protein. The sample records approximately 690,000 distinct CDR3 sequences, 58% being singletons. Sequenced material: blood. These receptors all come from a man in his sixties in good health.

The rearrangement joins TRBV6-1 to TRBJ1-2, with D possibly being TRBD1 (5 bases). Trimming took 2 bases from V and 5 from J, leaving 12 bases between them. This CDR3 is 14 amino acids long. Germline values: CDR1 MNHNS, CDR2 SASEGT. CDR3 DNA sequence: TGTGCCAGCAGTGAACAGGGTTTGTGGTATGGCTACACCTTC. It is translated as CASSEQGLWYGYTF.

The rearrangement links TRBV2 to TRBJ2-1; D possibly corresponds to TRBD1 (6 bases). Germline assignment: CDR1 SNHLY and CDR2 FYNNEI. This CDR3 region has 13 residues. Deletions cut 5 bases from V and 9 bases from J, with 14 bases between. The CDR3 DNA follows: TGTGCCAGCAGTCTCCGGACGGACAGTGAGCAGTTCTTC. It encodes CASSLRTDSEQFF. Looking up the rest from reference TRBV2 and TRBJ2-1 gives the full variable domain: EPEVTQTPSHQVTQMGQEVILRCVPISNHLYFYWYRQILGQKVEFLVSFYNNEISEKSEIFDDQFSVERPDGSNFTLKIRSTKLEDSAMYFCASSLRTDSEQFFGPGTRLTVL.

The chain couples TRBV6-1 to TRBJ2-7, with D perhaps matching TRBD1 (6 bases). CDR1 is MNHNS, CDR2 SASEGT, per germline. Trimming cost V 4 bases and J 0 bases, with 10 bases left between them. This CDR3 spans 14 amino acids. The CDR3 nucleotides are TGTGCCAGCAGTGGACAGGTGAGCTCCTACGAGCAGTACTTC. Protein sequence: CASSGQVSSYEQYF.

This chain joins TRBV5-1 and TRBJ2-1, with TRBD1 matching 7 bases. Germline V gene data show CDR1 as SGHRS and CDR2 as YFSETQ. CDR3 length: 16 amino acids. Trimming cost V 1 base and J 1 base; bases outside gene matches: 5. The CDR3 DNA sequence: TGCGCCAGCAGCTTGACTCAGGACAGGTCCTACAATGAGCAGTTCTTC. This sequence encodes CASSLTQDRSYNEQFF.

The CDR3 loop reads CASGWRGGTYNEQFF. CDR3 nucleotides: TGCGCCAGCGGATGGCGCGGAGGGACCTACAATGAGCAGTTCTTC. V is TRBV5-1 and J is TRBJ2-1; D perhaps matches TRBD2 (6 bases). This CDR3 has 15 residues. Trimming left V 7 bases short and J 2 bases short, with 16 bases between. In germline, CDR1 is SGHRS, CDR2 YFSETQ.

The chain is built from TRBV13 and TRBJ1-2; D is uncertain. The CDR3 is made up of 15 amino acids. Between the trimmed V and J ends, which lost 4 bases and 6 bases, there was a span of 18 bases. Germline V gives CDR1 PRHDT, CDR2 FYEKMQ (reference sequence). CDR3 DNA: TGTGCCAGCAGCTACGGCGTGCAGCGGCCCAATGGCTACACCTTC. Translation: CASSYGVQRPNGYTF.

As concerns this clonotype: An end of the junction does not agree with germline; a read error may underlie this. CDR3 DNA sequence: TGTGCCGGCAGCCAAGATAGAGCGGCGAACACGCAGTATTTT. Translating gives CAGSQDRAANTQYF. This chain links TRBV3-1 with TRBJ2-3, with a possible D match to TRBD2 (5 bases). This CDR3 spans 14 amino acids. Germline V gene sequence: CDR1 LGHDT, CDR2 YNNKEL (reference sequence).

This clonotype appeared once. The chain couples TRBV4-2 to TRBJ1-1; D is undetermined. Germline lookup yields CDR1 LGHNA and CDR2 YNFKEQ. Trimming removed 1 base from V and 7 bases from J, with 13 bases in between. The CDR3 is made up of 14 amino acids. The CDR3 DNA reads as TGTGCCAGCAGCCAAGTAGGGTCTTCTCATGAAGCTTTCTTT. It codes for CASSQVGSSHEAFF.

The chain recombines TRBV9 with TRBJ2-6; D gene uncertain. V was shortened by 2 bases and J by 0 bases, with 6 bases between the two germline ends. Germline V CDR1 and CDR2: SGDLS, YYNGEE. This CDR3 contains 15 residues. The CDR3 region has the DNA TGTGCCAGCAGCGTCCAGAGCTCTGGGGCCAACGTCCTGACTTTC. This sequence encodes CASSVQSSGANVLTF.

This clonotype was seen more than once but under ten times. CDR3 loop: CASSSPGAGETDTQYF. Here the CDR3 DNA reads TGTGCCAGCAGTTCCCCCGGAGCGGGGGAAACAGATACGCAGTATTTT. The V and J genes are TRBV28 and TRBJ2-3; 8 bases are a match to TRBD2. Germline V gene data show CDR1 as MDHEN and CDR2 as SYDVKM. The CDR3 extends over 16 amino acids. With V trimmed by 4 bases and J by 3 bases, 9 bases remained unmatched.

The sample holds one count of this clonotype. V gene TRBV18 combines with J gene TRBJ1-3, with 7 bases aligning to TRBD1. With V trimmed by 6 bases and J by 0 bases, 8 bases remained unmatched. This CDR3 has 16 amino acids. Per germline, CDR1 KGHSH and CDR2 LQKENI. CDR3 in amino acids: CASSPNRGSSGNTIYF. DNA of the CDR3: TGTGCCAGCTCGCCGAACAGGGGATCCTCTGGAAACACCATATATTTT.

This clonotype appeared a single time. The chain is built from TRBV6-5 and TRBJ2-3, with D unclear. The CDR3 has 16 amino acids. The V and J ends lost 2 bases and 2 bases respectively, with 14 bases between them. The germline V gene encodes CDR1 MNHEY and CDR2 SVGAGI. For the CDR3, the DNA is TGTGCCAGCAGTTACGGCAGATCTCCTGACACAGATACGCAGTATTTT. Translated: CASSYGRSPDTDTQYF.

CDR3: CASSQEVWNEQYF. CDR3 sequence (DNA): TGCGCCAGCAGCCAAGAAGTCTGGAACGAGCAGTACTTC. V and J are TRBV4-1 and TRBJ2-5; D uncertain. The J call is doubtful: the DNA matches TRBJ2-7 better. The CDR3 has 13 residues. The V gene's germline CDR1 is MGHRA and CDR2 YSYEKL.

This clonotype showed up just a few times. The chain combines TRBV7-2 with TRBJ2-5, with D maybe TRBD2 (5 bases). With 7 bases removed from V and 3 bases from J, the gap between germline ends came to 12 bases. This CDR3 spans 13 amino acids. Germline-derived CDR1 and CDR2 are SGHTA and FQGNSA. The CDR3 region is CASTLASKETQYF. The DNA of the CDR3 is TGTGCCAGCACCCTGGCTAGCAAAGAGACCCAGTACTTC.

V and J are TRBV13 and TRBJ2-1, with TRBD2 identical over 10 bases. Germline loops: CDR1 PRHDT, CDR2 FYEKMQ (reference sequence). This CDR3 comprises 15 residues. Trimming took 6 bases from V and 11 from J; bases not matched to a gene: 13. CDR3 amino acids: CASSPTALAGVKQFF. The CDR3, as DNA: TGTGCCAGCAGTCCCACGGCCCTAGCGGGGGTTAAGCAGTTCTTC.

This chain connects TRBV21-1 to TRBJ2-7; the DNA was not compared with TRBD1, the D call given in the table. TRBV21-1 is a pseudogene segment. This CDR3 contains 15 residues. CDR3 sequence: CASSPDSTETYEQYF. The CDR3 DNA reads TGTGCCAGCAGCCCAGACTCGACAGAGACCTACGAGCAGTACTTC.

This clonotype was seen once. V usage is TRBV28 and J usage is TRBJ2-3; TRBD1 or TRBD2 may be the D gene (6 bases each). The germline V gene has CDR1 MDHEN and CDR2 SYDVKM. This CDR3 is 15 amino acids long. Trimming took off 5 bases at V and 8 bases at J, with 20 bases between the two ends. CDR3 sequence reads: CASSAPPGATSTQYF. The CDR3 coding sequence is TGTGCCAGCAGTGCCCCCCCGGGGGCCACCTCTACGCAGTATTTT.

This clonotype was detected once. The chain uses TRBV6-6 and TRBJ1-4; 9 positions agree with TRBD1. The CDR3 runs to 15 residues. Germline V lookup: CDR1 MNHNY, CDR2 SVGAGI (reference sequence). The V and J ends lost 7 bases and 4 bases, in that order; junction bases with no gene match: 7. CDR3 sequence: CASMSEGQGNEKLFF. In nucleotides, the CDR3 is TGTGCCAGCATGAGCGAGGGACAGGGTAATGAAAAACTGTTTTTT.

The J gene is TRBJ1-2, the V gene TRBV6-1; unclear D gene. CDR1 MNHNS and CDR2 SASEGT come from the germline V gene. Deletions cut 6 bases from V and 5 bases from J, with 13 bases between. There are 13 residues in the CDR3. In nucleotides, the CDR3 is TGTGCCAGCAGATGGGAGGAGAGGTATGGCTACACCTTC. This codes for CASRWEERYGYTF.

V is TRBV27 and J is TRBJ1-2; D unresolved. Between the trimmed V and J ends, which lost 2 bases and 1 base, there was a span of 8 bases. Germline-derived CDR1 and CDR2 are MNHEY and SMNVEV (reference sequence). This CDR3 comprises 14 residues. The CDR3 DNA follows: TGTGCCAGCAGTTTAACATGGGGTAACTATGGCTACACCTTC. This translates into CASSLTWGNYGYTF.

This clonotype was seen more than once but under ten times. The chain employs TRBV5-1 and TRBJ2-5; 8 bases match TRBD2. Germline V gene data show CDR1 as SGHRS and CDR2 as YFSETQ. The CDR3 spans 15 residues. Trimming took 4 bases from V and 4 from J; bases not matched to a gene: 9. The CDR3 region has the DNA TGCGCCAGCAGCCCCGCGGGGGGATGGATAGAGACCCAGTACTTC. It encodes CASSPAGGWIETQYF.

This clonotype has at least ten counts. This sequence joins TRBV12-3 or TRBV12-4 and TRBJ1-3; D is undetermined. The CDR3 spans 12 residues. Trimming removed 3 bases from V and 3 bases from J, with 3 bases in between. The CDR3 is CASSFGGNTIYF. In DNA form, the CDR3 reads TGTGCCAGCAGTTTTGGTGGAAACACCATATATTTT.